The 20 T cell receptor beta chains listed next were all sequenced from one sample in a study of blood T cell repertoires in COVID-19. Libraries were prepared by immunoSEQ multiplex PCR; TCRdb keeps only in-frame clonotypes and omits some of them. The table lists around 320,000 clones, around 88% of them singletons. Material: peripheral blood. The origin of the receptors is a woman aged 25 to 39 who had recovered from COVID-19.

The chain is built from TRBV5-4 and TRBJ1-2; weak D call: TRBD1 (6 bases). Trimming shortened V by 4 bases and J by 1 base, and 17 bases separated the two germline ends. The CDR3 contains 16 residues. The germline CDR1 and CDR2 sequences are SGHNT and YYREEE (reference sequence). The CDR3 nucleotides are TGTGCCAGCAGCCATCCGAACGGGACACATAACTATGGCTACACCTTC. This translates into CASSHPNGTHNYGYTF.

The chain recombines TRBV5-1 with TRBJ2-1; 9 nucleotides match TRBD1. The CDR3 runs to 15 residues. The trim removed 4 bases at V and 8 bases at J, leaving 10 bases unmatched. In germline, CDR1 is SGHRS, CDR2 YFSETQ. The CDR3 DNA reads TGCGCCAGCAGCCCTGCCGGACAGGGGAGGGATGAGCAGTTCTTC. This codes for CASSPAGQGRDEQFF.

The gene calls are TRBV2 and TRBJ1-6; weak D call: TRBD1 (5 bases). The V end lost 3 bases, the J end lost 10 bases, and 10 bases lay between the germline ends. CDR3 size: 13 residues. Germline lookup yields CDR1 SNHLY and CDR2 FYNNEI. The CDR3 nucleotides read TGTGCCAGCAGTGAGGGGGGGGACTCACCCCTCCACTTT. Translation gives CASSEGGDSPLHF.

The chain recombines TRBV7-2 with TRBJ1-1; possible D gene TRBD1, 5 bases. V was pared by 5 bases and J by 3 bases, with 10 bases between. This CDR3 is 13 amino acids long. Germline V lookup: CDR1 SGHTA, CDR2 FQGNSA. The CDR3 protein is CASSQGGHTEAFF. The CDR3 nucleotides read TGTGCCAGCAGCCAGGGAGGGCACACTGAAGCTTTCTTT.

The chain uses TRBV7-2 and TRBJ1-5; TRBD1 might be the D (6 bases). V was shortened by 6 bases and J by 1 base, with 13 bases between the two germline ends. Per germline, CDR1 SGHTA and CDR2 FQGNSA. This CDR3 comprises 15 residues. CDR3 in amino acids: CASSPGAWSNQPQHF. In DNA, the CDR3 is TGTGCCAGCAGTCCAGGGGCGTGGAGCAATCAGCCCCAGCATTTT.

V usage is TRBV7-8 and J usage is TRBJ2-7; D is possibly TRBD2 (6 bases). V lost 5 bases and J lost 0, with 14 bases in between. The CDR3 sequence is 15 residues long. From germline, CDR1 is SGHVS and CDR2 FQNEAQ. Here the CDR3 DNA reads TGTGCCAGCAGCCCGGAGGGTGCGCCCTCCTACGAGCAGTACTTC. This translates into CASSPEGAPSYEQYF.

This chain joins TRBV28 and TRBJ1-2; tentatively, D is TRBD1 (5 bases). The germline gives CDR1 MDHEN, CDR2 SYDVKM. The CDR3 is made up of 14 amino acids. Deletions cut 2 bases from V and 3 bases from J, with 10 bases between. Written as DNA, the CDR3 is TGTGCCAGCAGTTTAATGCTCAGGGACTATGGCTACACCTTC. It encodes CASSLMLRDYGYTF.

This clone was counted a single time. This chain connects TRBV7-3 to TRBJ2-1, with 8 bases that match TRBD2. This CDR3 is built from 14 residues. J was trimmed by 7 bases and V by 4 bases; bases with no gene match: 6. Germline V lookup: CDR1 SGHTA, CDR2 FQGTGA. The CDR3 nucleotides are TGTGCCAGCAGCTCCGGGACTAGTAGTAATGAGCAGTTCTTC. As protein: CASSSGTSSNEQFF.

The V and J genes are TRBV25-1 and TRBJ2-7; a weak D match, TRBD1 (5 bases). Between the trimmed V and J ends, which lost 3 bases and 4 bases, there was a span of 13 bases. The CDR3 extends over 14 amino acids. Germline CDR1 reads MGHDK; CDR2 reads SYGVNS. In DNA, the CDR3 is TGTGCCAGCAGTGACGGCTTTGGGGCTTACGAGCAGTACTTC. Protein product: CASSDGFGAYEQYF.

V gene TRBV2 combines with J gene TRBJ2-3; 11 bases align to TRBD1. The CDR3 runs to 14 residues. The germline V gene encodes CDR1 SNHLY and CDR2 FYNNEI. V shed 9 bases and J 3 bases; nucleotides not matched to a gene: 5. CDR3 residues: CARMGQGGTDTQYF. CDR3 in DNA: TGTGCCAGAATGGGACAGGGGGGGACAGATACGCAGTATTTT.

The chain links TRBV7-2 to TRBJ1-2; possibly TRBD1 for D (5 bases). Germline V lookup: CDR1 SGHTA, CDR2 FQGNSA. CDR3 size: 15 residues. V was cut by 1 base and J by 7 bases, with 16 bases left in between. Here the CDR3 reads CASSLGRRAMGGYTF. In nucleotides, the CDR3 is TGTGCCAGCAGCTTAGGCCGCAGGGCCATGGGTGGCTACACCTTC. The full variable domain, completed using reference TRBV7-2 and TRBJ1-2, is GAGVSQSPSNKVTEKGKDVELRCDPISGHTALYWYRQSLGQGLEFLIYFQGNSAPDKSGLPSDRFSAERTGGSVSTLTIQRTQQEDSAVYLCASSLGRRAMGGYTFGSGTRLTVV.

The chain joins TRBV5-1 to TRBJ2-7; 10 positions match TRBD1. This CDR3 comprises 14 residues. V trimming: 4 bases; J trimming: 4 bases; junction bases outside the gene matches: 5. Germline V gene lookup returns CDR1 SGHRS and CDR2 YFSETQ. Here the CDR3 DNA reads TGCGCCAGCAGCCCCGGACAGGGGGGTTACGAGCAGTACTTC. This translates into CASSPGQGGYEQYF.

In nucleotides, the CDR3 is TGTGCCAGCTCCCCTAGCGGGGGGCTCCTCACAGATACGCAGTATTTT. This encodes CASSPSGGLLTDTQYF. The V gene is TRBV18, the J gene TRBJ2-3, with 11 bases identical to TRBD2. The CDR3 sequence is 16 residues long. J lost 2 bases, V lost 6 bases, and 7 bases had no gene match. Germline values: CDR1 KGHSH, CDR2 LQKENI. The whole variable domain, remainder taken from reference TRBV18 and TRBJ2-3, is NAGVMQNPRHLVRRRGQEARLRCSPMKGHSHVYWYRQLPEEGLKFMVYLQKENIIDESGMPKERFSAEFPKEGPSILRIQQVVRGDSAAYFCASSPSGGLLTDTQYFGPGTRLTVL.

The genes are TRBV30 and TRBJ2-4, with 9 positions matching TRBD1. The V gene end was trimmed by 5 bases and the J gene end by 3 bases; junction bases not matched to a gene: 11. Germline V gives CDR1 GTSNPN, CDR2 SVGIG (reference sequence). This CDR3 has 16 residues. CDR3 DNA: TGTGCCTGGGCCACAGGGACAGGGACGGGCAAAAACATTCAGTACTTC. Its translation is CAWATGTGTGKNIQYF.

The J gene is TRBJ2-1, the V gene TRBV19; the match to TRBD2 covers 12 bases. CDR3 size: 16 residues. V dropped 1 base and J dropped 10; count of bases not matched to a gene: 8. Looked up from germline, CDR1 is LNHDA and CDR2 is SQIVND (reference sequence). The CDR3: CASSIGPSGGAGEQFF. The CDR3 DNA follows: TGTGCCAGTAGTATAGGGCCTAGCGGGGGGGCCGGGGAGCAGTTCTTC.

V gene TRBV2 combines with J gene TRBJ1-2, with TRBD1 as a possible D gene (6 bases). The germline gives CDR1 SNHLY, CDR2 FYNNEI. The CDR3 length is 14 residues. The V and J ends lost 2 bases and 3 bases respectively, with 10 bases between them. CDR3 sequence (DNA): TGTGCCAGCAGTGAACAGGGGACGGACTATGGCTACACCTTC. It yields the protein CASSEQGTDYGYTF.

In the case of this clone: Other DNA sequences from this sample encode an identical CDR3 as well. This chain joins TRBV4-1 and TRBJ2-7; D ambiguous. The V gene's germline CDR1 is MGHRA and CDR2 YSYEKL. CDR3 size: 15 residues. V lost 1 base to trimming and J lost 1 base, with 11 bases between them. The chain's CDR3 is CASSQVVSSSYEQYF. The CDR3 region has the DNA TGCGCCAGCAGCCAAGTGGTTAGCAGTTCCTACGAGCAGTACTTC.

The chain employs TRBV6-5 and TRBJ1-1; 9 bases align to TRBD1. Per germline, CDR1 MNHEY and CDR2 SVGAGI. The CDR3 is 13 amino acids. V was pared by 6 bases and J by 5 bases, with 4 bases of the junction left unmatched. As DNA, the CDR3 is TGTGCCAGCAGCCGACAGGGGGTTACTGAAGCTTTCTTT. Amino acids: CASSRQGVTEAFF.

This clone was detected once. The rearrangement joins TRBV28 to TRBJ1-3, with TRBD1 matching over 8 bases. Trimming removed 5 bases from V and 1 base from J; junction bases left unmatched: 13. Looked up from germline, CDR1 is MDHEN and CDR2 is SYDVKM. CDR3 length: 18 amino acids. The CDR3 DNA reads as TGTGCCAGCAGTCAGGCGGGAACAGGGGGGACGTCTGGAAACACCATATATTTT. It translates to CASSQAGTGGTSGNTIYF.

CDR3 sequence: CASSRGQGSPGNTIYF. CDR3 in DNA: TGTGCCAGCAGTCGGGGACAGGGATCTCCTGGAAACACCATATATTTT. V is TRBV5-4 and J is TRBJ1-3, with TRBD1 matching 9 bases. The germline V gene encodes CDR1 SGHNT and CDR2 YYREEE (reference sequence). CDR3 length: 16 residues. With V trimmed by 5 bases and J by 2 bases, 8 bases remained unmatched.